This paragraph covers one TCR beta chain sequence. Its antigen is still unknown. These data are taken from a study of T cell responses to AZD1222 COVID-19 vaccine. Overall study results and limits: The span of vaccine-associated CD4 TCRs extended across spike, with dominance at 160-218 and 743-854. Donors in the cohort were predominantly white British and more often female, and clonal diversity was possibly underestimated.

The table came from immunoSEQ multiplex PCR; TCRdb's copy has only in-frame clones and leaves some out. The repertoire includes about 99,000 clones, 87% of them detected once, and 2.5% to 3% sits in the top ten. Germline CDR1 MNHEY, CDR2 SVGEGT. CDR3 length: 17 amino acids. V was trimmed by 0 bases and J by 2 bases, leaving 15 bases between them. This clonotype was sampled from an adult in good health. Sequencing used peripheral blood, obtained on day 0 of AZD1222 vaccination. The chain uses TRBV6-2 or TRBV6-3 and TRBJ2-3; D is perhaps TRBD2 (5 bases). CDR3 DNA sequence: TGTGCCAGCAGTTACTCGAATGGTATGGACTTCACAGATACGCAGTATTTT. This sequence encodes CASSYSNGMDFTDTQYF.